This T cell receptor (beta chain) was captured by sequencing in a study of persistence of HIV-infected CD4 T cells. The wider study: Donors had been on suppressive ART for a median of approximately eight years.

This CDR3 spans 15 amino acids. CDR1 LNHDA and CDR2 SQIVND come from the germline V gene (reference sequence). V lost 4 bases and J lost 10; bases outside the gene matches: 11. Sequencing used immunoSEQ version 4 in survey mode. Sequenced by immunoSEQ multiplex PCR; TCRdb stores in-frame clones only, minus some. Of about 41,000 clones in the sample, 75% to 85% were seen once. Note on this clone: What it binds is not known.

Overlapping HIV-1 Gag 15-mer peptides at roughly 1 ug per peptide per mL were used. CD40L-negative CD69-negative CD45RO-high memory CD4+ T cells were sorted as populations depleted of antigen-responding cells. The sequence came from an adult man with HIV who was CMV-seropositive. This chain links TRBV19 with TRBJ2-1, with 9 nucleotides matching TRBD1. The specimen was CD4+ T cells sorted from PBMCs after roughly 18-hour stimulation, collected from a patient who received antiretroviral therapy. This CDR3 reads CASSSPRDRVIEQFF. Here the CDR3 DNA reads TGTGCCAGTAGTAGTCCCCGGGACAGGGTAATCGAGCAGTTCTTC.